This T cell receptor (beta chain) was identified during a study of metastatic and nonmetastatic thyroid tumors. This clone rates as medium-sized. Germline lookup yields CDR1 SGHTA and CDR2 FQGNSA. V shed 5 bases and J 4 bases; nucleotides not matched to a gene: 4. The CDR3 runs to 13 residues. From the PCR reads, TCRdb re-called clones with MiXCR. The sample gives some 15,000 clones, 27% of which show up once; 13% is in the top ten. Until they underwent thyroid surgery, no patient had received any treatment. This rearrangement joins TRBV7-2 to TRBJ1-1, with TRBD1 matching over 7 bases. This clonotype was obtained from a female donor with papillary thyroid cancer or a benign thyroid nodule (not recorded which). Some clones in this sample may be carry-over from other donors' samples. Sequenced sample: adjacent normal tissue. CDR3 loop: CASSTQGGTEAFF. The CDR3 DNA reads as TGTGCCAGCAGCACGCAGGGGGGCACTGAAGCTTTCTTT.